These 24 T cell receptor beta chains share one sample of origin, sequenced in a study of a mutant IDH1 vaccine in newly diagnosed glioma. Indicated time point: week 23, last vaccination. One vaccine dose held 300 ug of mutant IDH1 20-mer peptide and came with topical imiquimod. Measured with immunoSEQ multiplex PCR; TCRdb has only the in-frame clones, and not every one. The sample consists of tens of thousands of clones, 80% to 90% of them appearing once. Antigen specificity for these receptors is unknown. The sequenced sample was PBMCs, obtained from a glioma patient whose treatment included an IDH1 peptide vaccine. All receptors derive from a man aged 35 to 55 with glioma.

This chain connects TRBV28 to TRBJ2-7; possibly TRBD2 for D (5 bases). Deletions cut 6 bases from V and 7 bases from J, with 13 bases between. CDR3 length equals 12 residues. Germline CDR1 and CDR2: MDHEN and SYDVKM. The chain's CDR3 is CASRTSGKEQYF. The CDR3 DNA follows: TGTGCCAGCAGGACGTCCGGGAAGGAGCAGTACTTC.

This sequence joins TRBV1 and TRBJ1-1. TRBV1 constitutes a pseudogene. The CDR3 has 18 residues. This chain's CDR3 is CTSSHRSGPRPMNTEAFF. In DNA, the CDR3 is TGCACCAGCAGCCACCGCTCCGGGCCGAGGCCCATGAACACTGAAGCTTTCTTT.

The chain couples TRBV27 to TRBJ2-2, with D possibly matching TRBD1 (6 bases). The CDR3 length is 15 residues. Germline V gene data show CDR1 as MNHEY and CDR2 as SMNVEV (reference sequence). Trimming cost V 6 bases and J 2 bases, with 13 bases left between them. In nucleotides, the CDR3 is TGTGCCAGCAGGGGACATGGAAGAAACACCGGGGAGCTGTTTTTT. Translating gives CASRGHGRNTGELFF.

In this sample, this clone turned up a few times. The genes are TRBV7-8 and TRBJ2-7, with 8 positions matching TRBD1. V was clipped by 0 bases and J by 7 bases; unmatched bases: 5. CDR3 length: 14 residues. The germline V gene encodes CDR1 SGHVS and CDR2 FQNEAQ. The CDR3 region has the DNA TGTGCCAGCAGCTTAGCCGGGACAGGCGGGGAGCAGTACTTC. Translating it yields CASSLAGTGGEQYF.

This clone was observed a few times. The chain recombines TRBV7-9 with TRBJ1-4, with 9 bases matching TRBD1. This CDR3 is built from 14 residues. The V gene end was trimmed by 5 bases and the J gene end by 10 bases; junction bases not matched to a gene: 8. Germline values: CDR1 SEHNR, CDR2 FQNEAQ (reference sequence). CDR3 nucleotide sequence: TGTGCCAGCAGCCTCGGACAGGGGCAGGGAAAACTGTTTTTT. It is translated as CASSLGQGQGKLFF.

The chain uses TRBV19 and TRBJ1-1; a possible D gene is TRBD1 (6 bases). The CDR3 runs to 13 residues. The V gene's germline CDR1 is LNHDA and CDR2 SQIVND (reference sequence). Trimming removed 5 bases from V and 9 bases from J, with 16 bases in between. The chain's CDR3 is CASSPGGQLKAFF. The CDR3 nucleotides are TGTGCCAGTAGTCCTGGAGGACAGCTAAAAGCTTTCTTT.

The chain has TRBV7-8 and TRBJ2-5; 9 nucleotides agree with TRBD2. The length of the CDR3 is 16 residues. The V segment lost 5 bases and the J segment 4 bases; nucleotides outside the gene matches: 11. Germline CDR1 reads SGHVS; CDR2 reads FQNEAQ. The CDR3 DNA sequence: TGTGCCAGCAGCCCCCGAGGGCGGGGGGGCGGAGAGACCCAGTACTTC. Its translation is CASSPRGRGGGETQYF.

This clone appeared a few times. This rearrangement joins TRBV30 to TRBJ1-1; D is ambiguous. This CDR3 spans 13 amino acids. V was clipped by 3 bases and J by 1 base, with 9 bases between them. Germline V gene data show CDR1 as GTSNPN and CDR2 as SVGIG (reference sequence). CDR3 bases: TGTGCCTGGAGCTCCGACGGGAACACTGAAGCTTTCTTT. Encoded protein: CAWSSDGNTEAFF.

CDR3 sequence reads: CASSQRGGADNPYGYTF. The CDR3 nucleotides read TGCGCCAGCAGCCAAAGGGGGGGCGCGGACAACCCCTATGGCTACACCTTC. V is TRBV4-3 and J is TRBJ1-2; D possibly corresponds to TRBD1 (6 bases). The CDR3 has 17 amino acids. Looked up from germline, CDR1 is LGHNA and CDR2 is YSLEER. V was clipped by 2 bases and J by 4 bases, with 20 bases between them.

This chain connects TRBV7-6 to TRBJ2-7; 7 bases agree with TRBD1. The germline V gene encodes CDR1 SGHVS and CDR2 FNYEAQ. V gave up 6 bases and J gave up 2 bases; unmatched junction bases: 7. CDR3 length equals 14 residues. The CDR3 is CASSRTGPPYEQYF. In DNA form, the CDR3 reads TGTGCCAGCAGTCGGACAGGACCGCCCTACGAGCAGTACTTC.

Here the CDR3 DNA reads TGTGCCAGCAGTTTATCGATAGACCACAGCTCCTACGAGCAGTACTTC. It codes for CASSLSIDHSSYEQYF. The chain has TRBV27 and TRBJ2-7; no firm D call. Per the germline V gene, CDR1 is MNHEY and CDR2 is SMNVEV (reference sequence). The CDR3 is 16 residues long. Trimming removed 0 bases from V and 0 bases from J, with 12 bases in between.

V is TRBV7-6 and J is TRBJ1-1; 7 nucleotides match TRBD1. Trimming at V came to 1 base and at J to 5 bases, leaving 4 bases not matched to a gene. Germline values: CDR1 SGHVS, CDR2 FNYEAQ. This CDR3 contains 14 residues. In DNA, the CDR3 is TGTGCCAGCAGCTTAGGAAGGGACAGAACTGAAGCTTTCTTT. Amino acid sequence: CASSLGRDRTEAFF.

The chain couples TRBV5-1 to TRBJ2-1; D not resolved. Germline lookup yields CDR1 SGHRS and CDR2 YFSETQ. The CDR3 consists of 15 residues. V was shortened by 1 base and J by 1 base, with 9 bases between the two germline ends. Here the CDR3 DNA reads TGCGCCAGCAGCTTGTTCCTAGGGTCCTACAATGAGCAGTTCTTC. This sequence encodes CASSLFLGSYNEQFF.

The CDR3 region has the DNA TGTGCCTGGAGGGACAGGGAGAATGGCTACACCTTC. It yields the protein CAWRDRENGYTF. The chain combines TRBV30 with TRBJ1-2, with 8 bases lining up with TRBD1. The CDR3 sequence is 12 residues long. Germline V gene lookup returns CDR1 GTSNPN and CDR2 SVGIG (reference sequence). Germline trimming cut 3 bases from V and 6 bases from J; bases unmatched to any gene: 3. The full variable domain, with the rest looked up from reference TRBV30 and TRBJ1-2, is SQTIHQWPATLVQPVGSPLSLECTVEGTSNPNLYWYRQAAGRGLQLLFYSVGIGQISSEVPQNLSASRPQDRQFILSSKKLLLSDSGFYLCAWRDRENGYTFGSGTRLTVV.

The rearrangement uses TRBV6-1 and TRBJ2-7; D remains unclear. V dropped 7 bases and J dropped 2 bases, with 9 bases sitting between them. Germline V CDR1 and CDR2: MNHNS, SASEGT. CDR3 size: 12 residues. CDR3 sequence (DNA): TGTGCCAGCACTCAGAACGCCTACGAGCAGTACTTC. Protein product: CASTQNAYEQYF.

V is TRBV10-3 and J is TRBJ2-2; 7 bases align to TRBD1. Germline CDR1 reads ENHRY; CDR2 reads SYGVKD. V shed 2 bases and J 3 bases; nucleotides not matched to a gene: 0. The CDR3 has 14 residues. In nucleotides, the CDR3 is TGTGCCATCAGTGAGACAGGGGACACCGGGGAGCTGTTTTTT. Its protein is CAISETGDTGELFF.

V usage is TRBV6-6 and J usage is TRBJ2-3; D tentatively reads TRBD1 or TRBD2 (5 bases each). V dropped 5 bases and J dropped 2 bases, with 11 bases sitting between them. CDR1 is MNHNY, CDR2 SVGAGI, per germline (reference sequence). This CDR3 is 14 amino acids long. The CDR3 coding sequence is TGTGCCAGCAGTCCCCGGGACCCCACAGATACGCAGTATTTT. Its protein is CASSPRDPTDTQYF.

The chain has TRBV11-3 and TRBJ2-1; D tentatively reads TRBD1 or TRBD2 (5 bases each). Trimming took off 3 bases at V and 5 bases at J, with 8 bases between the two ends. This CDR3 has 13 amino acids. From germline, CDR1 is SGHNT and CDR2 YENEEA. The CDR3 region has the DNA TGTGCCAGCAGCTTTGAGGGGCACAATGAGCAGTTCTTC. It specifies CASSFEGHNEQFF.

The rearrangement links TRBV14 to TRBJ2-7; D not resolved. Germline V gives CDR1 SGHDN, CDR2 FVKESK. The length of the CDR3 is 15 residues. Trimming stripped 5 bases from V and 0 bases from J, with 14 bases between. The CDR3 DNA sequence: TGTGCCAGCAGCAGAACCTTACCCAGCTCCTACGAGCAGTACTTC. This gives the protein CASSRTLPSSYEQYF. Based on the CDR3 plus reference TRBV14 and TRBJ2-7, the full variable domain is EAGVTQFPSHSVIEKGQTVTLRCDPISGHDNLYWYRRVMGKEIKFLLHFVKESKQDESGMPNNRFLAERTGGTYSTLKVQPAELEDSGVYFCASSRTLPSSYEQYFGPGTRLTVT.

This chain uses TRBV7-3 with TRBJ2-1; D is unresolved. CDR3 length: 12 amino acids. CDR1 and CDR2 (germline): SGHTA, FQGTGA. Between the trimmed V and J ends, which lost 6 bases and 4 bases, there was a span of 7 bases. The CDR3 sequence: CASSRNYNEQFF. The CDR3 DNA sequence: TGTGCCAGCAGTCGAAATTACAATGAGCAGTTCTTC.

The chain joins TRBV7-7 to TRBJ2-3; D is tentatively TRBD1 or TRBD2 (5 bases each). Looked up from germline, CDR1 is SSHAT and CDR2 is FNYEAQ (reference sequence). V was clipped by 4 bases and J by 0 bases, with 11 bases between them. This CDR3 is 15 amino acids long. The CDR3 coding sequence is TGTGCCAGCAGCTCCGATGGGGGAAGCACAGATACGCAGTATTTT. Translation: CASSSDGGSTDTQYF.

The rearrangement joins TRBV7-9 to TRBJ2-3; TRBD1 aligns across 7 bases. This CDR3 region has 15 residues. Germline-derived CDR1 and CDR2 are SEHNR and FQNEAQ (reference sequence). J lost 4 bases, V lost 3 bases, and 7 bases had no gene match. CDR3 region: CASSFGTVRSDTQYF. CDR3 nucleotide sequence: TGTGCCAGCAGCTTCGGGACAGTCCGGTCAGATACGCAGTATTTT. Based on the CDR3 plus reference TRBV7-9 and TRBJ2-3, the full variable domain is DTGVSQNPRHKITKRGQNVTFRCDPISEHNRLYWYRQTLGQGPEFLTYFQNEAQLEKSRLLSDRFSAERPKGSFSTLEIQRTEQGDSAMYLCASSFGTVRSDTQYFGPGTRLTVL.

The chain carries TRBV5-8 and TRBJ1-5; 9 bases map to TRBD1. Trimming at V came to 3 bases and at J to 2 bases, leaving 3 bases not matched to a gene. The V gene's germline CDR1 is SGHTS and CDR2 YDEGEE. This CDR3 is built from 15 residues. CDR3: CASSSRQGGNQPQHF. CDR3 DNA sequence: TGTGCCAGCAGCTCCAGACAGGGGGGCAATCAGCCCCAGCATTTT. Combining the CDR3 with reference TRBV5-8 and TRBJ1-5 gives the whole variable domain EAGVTQSPTHLIKTRGQQATLRCSPISGHTSVYWYQQALGLGLQFLLWYDEGEERNRGNFPPRFSGRQFPNYSSELNVNALELEDSALYLCASSSRQGGNQPQHFGDGTRLSIL.

The chain recombines TRBV2 with TRBJ2-1; D is unresolved. The germline gives CDR1 SNHLY, CDR2 FYNNEI. The CDR3 runs 15 residues. Trimming removed 6 bases at V and 0 bases at J, with 12 bases between. The CDR3, as DNA: TGTGCCAGCAGCCCGATCCGGAGCTCCTACAATGAGCAGTTCTTC. Encoded protein: CASSPIRSSYNEQFF.